A single sample is the source of the 16 T cell receptor beta chains below, sequenced in a study of a mutant IDH1 vaccine in newly diagnosed glioma. These TCRs are of unknown antigen specificity. TCRdb's copy holds only in-frame clones and misses some; the assay was immunoSEQ multiplex PCR. The sample consists of 23,000 or so clones, 65% to 80% of them appearing once. Documented time point: week 5, during vaccination. Doses consisted of 300 ug of mutant IDH1 20-mer peptide each, paired with topical imiquimod. The starting material was PBMCs, obtained from a glioma patient whose treatment included an IDH1 peptide vaccine. Source of these receptors: a man between 40 and 49 years old with glioma.

The chain has TRBV5-6 and TRBJ1-1, with D maybe TRBD1 (6 bases). Germline V lookup: CDR1 SGHDT, CDR2 YYEEEE. The CDR3 spans 13 residues. The V end was cut by 3 bases, the J end by 3 bases, with 9 bases between. In DNA, the CDR3 is TGTGCCAGCAGCTACAGGGAATACACTGAAGCTTTCTTT. Protein: CASSYREYTEAFF.

The chain employs TRBV6-4 and TRBJ2-1; 12 nucleotides match TRBD2. V shed 4 bases and J 10 bases; nucleotides not matched to a gene: 8. CDR3 size: 15 residues. Germline values: CDR1 MRHNA, CDR2 SNTAGT. The CDR3 reads CASSAMASGGDEQFF. CDR3 DNA: TGTGCCAGCAGTGCCATGGCTAGCGGGGGGGACGAGCAGTTCTTC.

J is TRBJ1-2 and V is TRBV27; the match to TRBD1 covers 12 bases. The CDR3 has 17 residues. V lost 0 bases to trimming and J lost 6 bases; unmatched junction nucleotides: 8. Germline CDR1 MNHEY, CDR2 SMNVEV (reference sequence). For the CDR3, the DNA is TGTGCCAGCAGTTTATCGACCGCGGGACAGGGGGCGCATGGCTACACCTTC. It encodes CASSLSTAGQGAHGYTF.

This sequence joins TRBV6-1 and TRBJ2-1; TRBD2 agrees at 11 bases. Per the germline V gene, CDR1 is MNHNS and CDR2 is SASEGT. There are 16 residues in the CDR3. V gave up 3 bases and J gave up 4 bases; unmatched junction bases: 5. The CDR3, as DNA: TGTGCCAGCAGTGACTTAGCGGGAGGGGCGTACAATGAGCAGTTCTTC. Translation gives CASSDLAGGAYNEQFF.

V is TRBV27 and J is TRBJ1-3; no clear D. Germline-derived CDR1 and CDR2 are MNHEY and SMNVEV (reference sequence). V lost 0 bases and J lost 2, with 5 bases in between. CDR3 size: 14 residues. The CDR3 loop reads CASSLSSPGNTIYF. DNA for the CDR3: TGTGCCAGCAGTTTATCTAGTCCTGGAAACACCATATATTTT.

This chain connects TRBV27 to TRBJ2-3; possible D gene TRBD2, 6 bases. The CDR3 contains 15 residues. The germline V gene has CDR1 MNHEY and CDR2 SMNVEV (reference sequence). The germline V and J ends were trimmed by 2 bases and 1 base, with 10 bases remaining between them. This CDR3 reads CASSLIPSGTDTQYF. For the CDR3, the DNA is TGTGCCAGCAGTTTAATACCTAGCGGCACAGATACGCAGTATTTT.

This chain joins TRBV18 and TRBJ2-5; D is unresolved. CDR1 is KGHSH and CDR2 is LQKENI in the germline V gene. Trimming stripped 3 bases from V and 4 bases from J, with 9 bases between. The CDR3 extends over 13 amino acids. CDR3 loop: CASSPGAAETQYF. CDR3 DNA sequence: TGTGCCAGCTCACCTGGCGCCGCAGAGACCCAGTACTTC. The full variable domain, completed using reference TRBV18 and TRBJ2-5, is NAGVMQNPRHLVRRRGQEARLRCSPMKGHSHVYWYRQLPEEGLKFMVYLQKENIIDESGMPKERFSAEFPKEGPSILRIQQVVRGDSAAYFCASSPGAAETQYFGPGTRLLVL.

This chain connects TRBV6-1 to TRBJ1-5; TRBD1 matches 7 bases. CDR3 length equals 15 residues. The ends lost 6 bases at V and 4 bases at J; junction bases unmatched: 9. Per germline, CDR1 MNHNS and CDR2 SASEGT. Here the CDR3 DNA reads TGTGCCAGCAGCATTCAAAAGGGGGCTAATCAGCCCCAGCATTTT. The encoded protein is CASSIQKGANQPQHF.

V usage is TRBV5-1 and J usage is TRBJ1-6; D not resolved. Trimming took off 0 bases at V and 7 bases at J, with 5 bases between the two ends. From germline, CDR1 is SGHRS and CDR2 YFSETQ. CDR3 length equals 13 residues. CDR3 protein: CASSLERNSPLHF. DNA for the CDR3: TGCGCCAGCAGCTTGGAGCGGAATTCACCCCTCCACTTT.

V usage is TRBV7-2 and J usage is TRBJ2-7; 14 nucleotides match TRBD2. CDR1 is SGHTA, CDR2 FQGNSA, per germline. The length of the CDR3 is 15 residues. The V gene end was trimmed by 1 base and the J gene end by 7 bases; junction bases not matched to a gene: 3. The chain's CDR3 is CASSLVTSGRDEQYV. CDR3 coding DNA: TGTGCCAGCAGCTTAGTGACTAGCGGGAGGGATGAGCAGTACGTC.

This clone was counted only a few times. The chain is built from TRBV19 and TRBJ2-1; 7 bases are a match to TRBD2. CDR3 length equals 17 residues. Germline V CDR1 and CDR2: LNHDA, SQIVND (reference sequence). The V gene end was trimmed by 5 bases and the J gene end by 7 bases; junction bases not matched to a gene: 17. The CDR3 bases are TGTGCCAGTAGTCCAAGATCTAGCGGCAAGCCCGCGAATGAGCAGTTCTTC. Translating gives CASSPRSSGKPANEQFF.

The gene calls are TRBV29-1 and TRBJ2-3; 7 nucleotides agree with TRBD1. The CDR3 contains 13 residues. Germline V CDR1 and CDR2: SQVTM, ANQGSEA. V trimming: 7 bases; J trimming: 2 bases; junction bases outside the gene matches: 6. CDR3 sequence: CSGKGQYTDTQYF. CDR3 coding DNA: TGCAGCGGAAAGGGACAGTACACAGATACGCAGTATTTT.

The chain employs TRBV11-3 and TRBJ2-1; D may match TRBD1 or TRBD2 (6 bases each). Germline V gene sequence: CDR1 SGHNT, CDR2 YENEEA. This CDR3 region has 16 residues. The V end was cut by 4 bases, the J end by 0 bases, with 13 bases between. DNA of the CDR3: TGTGCCAGCAGCTCAGGGGACGGGAGCTCCTACAATGAGCAGTTCTTC. This sequence encodes CASSSGDGSSYNEQFF.

This CDR3 is CASSQQGNPGELFF. CDR3 nucleotides: TGCGCCAGCAGCCAACAAGGCAACCCCGGGGAGCTGTTTTTT. The J gene is TRBJ2-2, the V gene TRBV4-1; D unresolved. The CDR3 sequence is 14 residues long. Germline CDR1 reads MGHRA; CDR2 reads YSYEKL. Trimming shortened V by 2 bases and J by 6 bases, and 10 bases separated the two germline ends.

The V and J genes are TRBV18 and TRBJ2-3; 7 positions agree with TRBD1. The germline V gene has CDR1 KGHSH and CDR2 LQKENI. The ends lost 0 bases at V and 5 bases at J; junction bases unmatched: 8. The CDR3 covers 16 residues. CDR3 sequence: CASSPPTAGGIDTQYF. The CDR3 DNA sequence: TGTGCCAGCTCACCACCGACGGCAGGGGGTATAGATACGCAGTATTTT.

This chain links TRBV9 with TRBJ2-5; TRBD2 matches 7 bases. The CDR3 has 15 residues. Germline assignment: CDR1 SGDLS and CDR2 YYNGEE. V lost 0 bases to trimming and J lost 0 bases; unmatched junction nucleotides: 2. The CDR3 sequence: CASSVGAGNQETQYF. The CDR3, as DNA: TGTGCCAGCAGCGTAGGAGCGGGAAACCAAGAGACCCAGTACTTC.